One sample yielded the 19 T cell receptor beta chains listed below, sequenced in a study of T cell changes during pregnancy in multiple sclerosis. The data were produced by immunoSEQ multiplex PCR, yet TCRdb's version contains in-frame clones alone and is incomplete. The table has approximately 64,000 clones, about 90% seen once; the top ten hold about 2.5%. This specimen was peripheral blood, taken in the first trimester of pregnancy. These receptors were obtained from a female donor with multiple sclerosis, enrolled in a pregnancy study.

The chain links TRBV27 to TRBJ2-7; D might be TRBD1 (5 bases). Germline V CDR1 and CDR2: MNHEY, SMNVEV (reference sequence). The V end lost 6 bases, the J end lost 0 bases, and 12 bases lay between the germline ends. The CDR3 has 14 residues. In nucleotides, the CDR3 is TGTGCCAGCAGCCACGACAGTGCCTCCTACGAGCAGTACTTC. Residues: CASSHDSASYEQYF.

The rearrangement joins TRBV7-3 to TRBJ2-3, with 14 bases identical to TRBD2. The CDR3 is made up of 16 amino acids. Germline CDR1 SGHTA, CDR2 FQGTGA. Losses at the gene ends were 4 bases for V and 5 bases for J; bases not matched to a gene: 5. The CDR3 region is CASSSPGTSGGDTQYF. The CDR3 nucleotides are TGTGCCAGCAGCTCCCCCGGGACTAGCGGGGGAGATACGCAGTATTTT.

The chain has TRBV4-3 and TRBJ2-7, with 7 nucleotides matching TRBD2. The CDR3 contains 14 residues. Trimming cost V 1 base and J 7 bases; bases outside gene matches: 7. Germline CDR1 is LGHNA and CDR2 is YSLEER. In nucleotides, the CDR3 is TGCGCCAGCAGCCAAGGGGGGGGATGGGGGGAGCAGTACTTC. Translation: CASSQGGGWGEQYF.

The CDR3 nucleotides read TGTGCCAGCAGCTTAAACAGTCCGACGCTAGACGCGGGAGGAACCTACGAGCAGTACTTC. Translating gives CASSLNSPTLDAGGTYEQYF. The rearrangement links TRBV7-6 to TRBJ2-7; TRBD2 agrees at 8 bases. CDR1 SGHVS and CDR2 FNYEAQ come from the germline V gene. With 2 bases clipped from V and 2 bases from J, the junction kept 20 bases outside the gene matches. The CDR3 length is 20 residues.

This rearrangement joins TRBV27 to TRBJ2-1; a weak D match, TRBD2 (7 bases). CDR1 and CDR2 from the germline V gene are MNHEY and SMNVEV (reference sequence). CDR3 length: 14 residues. Deletions cut 5 bases from V and 4 bases from J, with 12 bases between. CDR3 residues: CASSESGTYNEQFF. The DNA of the CDR3 is TGTGCCAGCAGTGAAAGCGGGACATACAATGAGCAGTTCTTC.

The chain recombines TRBV7-9 with TRBJ1-1; 11 bases agree with TRBD1. This CDR3 is 17 amino acids long. V gave up 4 bases and J gave up 4 bases; unmatched junction bases: 11. Looked up from germline, CDR1 is SEHNR and CDR2 is FQNEAQ (reference sequence). CDR3 nucleotides: TGTGCCAGCAGCTCTACTCTGGACAGGGGGCGCGGCACTGAAGCTTTCTTT. Its translation: CASSSTLDRGRGTEAFF.

This chain uses TRBV18 with TRBJ2-7, with a possible D match to TRBD2 (5 bases). The CDR3 consists of 15 residues. The V gene lost 4 bases and the J gene lost 0 bases, with 13 bases spanning the gap. Germline V gene lookup returns CDR1 KGHSH and CDR2 LQKENI. The chain's CDR3 is CASSLIGVSSYEQYF. DNA of the CDR3: TGTGCCAGCTCACTGATCGGGGTGAGCTCCTACGAGCAGTACTTC. Based on the CDR3 plus reference TRBV18 and TRBJ2-7, the full variable domain is NAGVMQNPRHLVRRRGQEARLRCSPMKGHSHVYWYRQLPEEGLKFMVYLQKENIIDESGMPKERFSAEFPKEGPSILRIQQVVRGDSAAYFCASSLIGVSSYEQYFGPGTRLTVT.

Worth noting for this clone: Additional DNA sequences in this sample encode the identical CDR3. The chain uses TRBV6-5 and TRBJ1-2, with 7 bases matching TRBD1. This CDR3 is 13 amino acids long. The V and J ends lost 2 bases and 5 bases, in that order; junction bases with no gene match: 2. Germline CDR1 is MNHEY and CDR2 is SVGAGI. The CDR3 DNA follows: TGTGCCAGCAGTTACACGACAGGGTATGGCTACACCTTC. It codes for CASSYTTGYGYTF.

The J gene is TRBJ1-1, the V gene TRBV5-1; tentative D call: TRBD1 (5 bases). Germline CDR1 reads SGHRS; CDR2 reads YFSETQ. CDR3 length: 17 amino acids. V lost 3 bases and J lost 0, with 18 bases in between. The CDR3 loop reads CASSSIPPGNLNTEAFF. The CDR3 region has the DNA TGCGCCAGCAGCTCCATCCCGCCAGGGAACTTGAACACTGAAGCTTTCTTT.

The rearrangement links TRBV18 to TRBJ1-1; 10 bases align to TRBD1. Germline-derived CDR1 and CDR2 are KGHSH and LQKENI. The CDR3 has 16 amino acids. V shed 2 bases, J shed 7 bases, and the junction held 10 bases outside the gene matches. CDR3 nucleotides: TGTGCCAGCTCACCATCCCAAAGACAGGGGGCTGGTGAAGCTTTCTTT. It yields the protein CASSPSQRQGAGEAFF.

The chain couples TRBV27 to TRBJ2-2; D is perhaps TRBD1 (6 bases). Trimming shortened V by 1 base and J by 4 bases, and 19 bases separated the two germline ends. The CDR3 runs 18 residues. Germline V gene lookup returns CDR1 MNHEY and CDR2 SMNVEV (reference sequence). The CDR3 DNA follows: TGTGCCAGCAGTTTATTTTGGGGTTCTAAAGGGGGCACCGGGGAGCTGTTTTTT. Translating it yields CASSLFWGSKGGTGELFF.

The CDR3 DNA sequence: TGTGCCAGCAGCAGGGACAGGGGCCCTACCGGGGAGCTGTTTTTT. Amino acids: CASSRDRGPTGELFF. The V and J genes are TRBV7-3 and TRBJ2-2; 10 nucleotides match TRBD1. In germline, CDR1 is SGHTA, CDR2 FQGTGA. This CDR3 contains 15 residues. V trimming: 5 bases; J trimming: 5 bases; junction bases outside the gene matches: 5.

J is TRBJ1-5 and V is TRBV2; 8 bases line up with TRBD1. The germline V gene has CDR1 SNHLY and CDR2 FYNNEI. The CDR3 consists of 15 residues. Trimming took 2 bases from V and 4 from J; bases not matched to a gene: 4. The CDR3 loop reads CASSEYRGGNQPQHF. The CDR3 bases are TGTGCCAGCAGTGAATACAGGGGGGGGAATCAGCCCCAGCATTTT.

Points on this clone: Mismatch with germline at one junction end may stem from a read error. The chain couples TRBV7-7 to TRBJ2-7; TRBD2 aligns across 7 bases. CDR1 is SSHAT and CDR2 is FNYEAQ in the germline V gene (reference sequence). The CDR3 runs 13 residues. Written as DNA, the CDR3 is TGTGCTAGCAGCTTAGGCGGGAGAAACGAGCAGTACTTC. Amino acids: CASSLGGRNEQYF. The whole variable domain, filled in from reference TRBV7-7 and TRBJ2-7, reads GAGVSQSPRYKVTKRGQDVTLRCDPISSHATLYWYQQALGQGPEFLTYFNYEAQPDKSGLPSDRFSAERPEGSISTLTIQRTEQRDSAMYRCASSLGGRNEQYFGPGTRLTVT.

Written as DNA, the CDR3 is TGTGCCAGTAGTCCACAGGCGGGGGGACTTATGAACACTGAAGCTTTCTTT. It specifies CASSPQAGGLMNTEAFF. The V gene is TRBV19, the J gene TRBJ1-1; the D gene is possibly TRBD1 (5 bases). Germline V gives CDR1 LNHDA, CDR2 SQIVND (reference sequence). The V end lost 5 bases, the J end lost 0 bases, and 19 bases lay between the germline ends. The CDR3 totals 17 residues.

In this sample, this clone turned up once. CDR3 DNA sequence: TGTGCCACCAGCAGAGACGCAGGGGGAGGTCAGCCCCAGCATTTT. This codes for CATSRDAGGGQPQHF. The chain joins TRBV15 to TRBJ1-5, with 7 bases that match TRBD1. Germline V CDR1 and CDR2: LNHNV, YYDKDF (reference sequence). The CDR3 totals 15 residues. V was pared by 0 bases and J by 6 bases, with 5 bases of the junction left unmatched.

The V gene is TRBV7-9, the J gene TRBJ1-2, with D maybe TRBD1 (5 bases). The CDR3 loop spans 13 amino acids. Germline CDR1 reads SEHNR; CDR2 reads FQNEAQ (reference sequence). The V and J ends lost 5 bases and 8 bases respectively, with 15 bases between them. CDR3 sequence: CASSRGGRQGYTF. DNA for the CDR3: TGTGCCAGCAGCCGGGGGGGACGCCAAGGCTACACCTTC.

This chain connects TRBV6-5 to TRBJ2-7; 11 bases agree with TRBD2. Germline assignment: CDR1 MNHEY and CDR2 SVGAGI. This CDR3 is built from 15 residues. J was trimmed by 3 bases and V by 6 bases; bases with no gene match: 7. CDR3 in DNA: TGTGCCAGCAGCCCGGGACTAGCGGAAGTCTACGAGCAGTACTTC. Protein sequence: CASSPGLAEVYEQYF.

V usage is TRBV28 and J usage is TRBJ2-7; tentatively, D is TRBD2 (6 bases). Per the germline V gene, CDR1 is MDHEN and CDR2 is SYDVKM. V was cut by 5 bases and J by 4 bases, with 12 bases left in between. CDR3 size: 13 residues. In nucleotides, the CDR3 is TGTGCCAGCAGTCCCTTAGCGGAGTACGAGCAGTACTTC. Translating it yields CASSPLAEYEQYF.